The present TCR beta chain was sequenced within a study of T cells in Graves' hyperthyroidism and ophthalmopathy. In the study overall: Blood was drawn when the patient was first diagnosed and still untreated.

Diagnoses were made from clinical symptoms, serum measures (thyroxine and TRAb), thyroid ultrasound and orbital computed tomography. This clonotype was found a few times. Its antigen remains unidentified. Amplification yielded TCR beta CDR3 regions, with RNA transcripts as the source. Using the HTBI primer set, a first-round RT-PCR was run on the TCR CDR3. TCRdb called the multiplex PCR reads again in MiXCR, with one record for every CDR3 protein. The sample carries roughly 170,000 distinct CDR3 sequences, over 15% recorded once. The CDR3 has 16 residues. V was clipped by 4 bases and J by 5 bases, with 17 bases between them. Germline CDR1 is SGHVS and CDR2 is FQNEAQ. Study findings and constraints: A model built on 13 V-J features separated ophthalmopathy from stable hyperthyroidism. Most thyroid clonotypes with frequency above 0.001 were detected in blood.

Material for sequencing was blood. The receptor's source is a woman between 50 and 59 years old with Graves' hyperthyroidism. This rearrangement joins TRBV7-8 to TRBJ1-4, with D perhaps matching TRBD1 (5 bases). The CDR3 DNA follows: TGTGCCAGCAGCTCAGAATATAGGGGACTAAATGAAAAACTGTTTTTT. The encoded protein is CASSSEYRGLNEKLFF.